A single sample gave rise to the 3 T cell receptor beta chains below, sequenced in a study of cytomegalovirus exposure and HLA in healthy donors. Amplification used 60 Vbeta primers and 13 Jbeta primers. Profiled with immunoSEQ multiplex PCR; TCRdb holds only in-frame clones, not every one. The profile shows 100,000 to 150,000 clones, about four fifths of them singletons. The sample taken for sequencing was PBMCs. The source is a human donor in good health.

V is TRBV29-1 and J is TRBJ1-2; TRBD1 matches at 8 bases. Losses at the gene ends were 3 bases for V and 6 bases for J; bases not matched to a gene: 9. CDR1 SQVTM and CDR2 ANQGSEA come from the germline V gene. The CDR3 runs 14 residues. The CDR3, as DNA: TGCAGCGTTGACGGTTTACAGGGGGGCAATGGCTACACCTTC. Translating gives CSVDGLQGGNGYTF.

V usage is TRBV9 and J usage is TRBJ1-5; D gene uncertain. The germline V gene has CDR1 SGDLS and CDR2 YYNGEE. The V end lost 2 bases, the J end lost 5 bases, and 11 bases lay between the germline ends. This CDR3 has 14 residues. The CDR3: CASSVGVTYQPQHF. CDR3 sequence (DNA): TGTGCCAGCAGCGTTGGAGTCACCTATCAGCCCCAGCATTTT.

The CDR3 sequence is CASSLYKVYNSPLHF. The CDR3 coding sequence is TGTGCCAGCAGTTTATACAAAGTATATAATTCACCCCTCCACTTT. V is TRBV28 and J is TRBJ1-6; D unclear. The CDR3 covers 15 residues. Trimming stripped 1 base from V and 4 bases from J, with 8 bases between. The germline V gene encodes CDR1 MDHEN and CDR2 SYDVKM.